This TCR beta chain stems from a study of beta chain features in type 1 diabetes. cDNA synthesis used the whole RNA isolate, giving expressed TCRB sequences. Method: immunoSEQ multiplex PCR; TCRdb's copy keeps in-frame clones and lacks some. The table includes around 150,000 clones, around 8% detected once. Study-wide results and caveats: People with Type 1 diabetes carried modestly yet significantly shorter TCRB CDR3s in all four CD4+ subsets.

The CDR3 totals 14 residues. Germline lookup yields CDR1 SGHNT and CDR2 YYREEE (reference sequence). Trimming removed 6 bases from V and 3 bases from J, with 15 bases in between. Sorted CD4+ subsets: naive, central memory, regulatory, stem cell-like memory (CD45RO/CCR7/CD25/CD127/CD95/CD27 panel). A few counts support this clone. Its antigen is undetermined. Source material: central memory CD4+ T cells from blood. The TCR comes from a woman between 18 and 29 years old with type 1 diabetes. The rearrangement joins TRBV5-4 to TRBJ1-2; D ambiguous. This CDR3 is CASKESLLDYGYTF. In DNA, the CDR3 is TGTGCCAGCAAGGAAAGTCTCCTAGACTATGGCTACACCTTC.